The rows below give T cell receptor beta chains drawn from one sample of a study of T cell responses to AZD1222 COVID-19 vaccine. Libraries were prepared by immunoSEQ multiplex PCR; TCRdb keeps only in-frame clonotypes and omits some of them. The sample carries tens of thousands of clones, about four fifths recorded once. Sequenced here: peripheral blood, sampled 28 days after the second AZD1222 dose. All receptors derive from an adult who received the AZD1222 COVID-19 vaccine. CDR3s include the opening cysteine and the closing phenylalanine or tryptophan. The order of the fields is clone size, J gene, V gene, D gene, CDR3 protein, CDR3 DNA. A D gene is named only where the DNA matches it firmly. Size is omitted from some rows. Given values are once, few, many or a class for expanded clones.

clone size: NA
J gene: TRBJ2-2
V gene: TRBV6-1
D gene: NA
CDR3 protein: CASSEINTGELFF
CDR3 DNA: TGTGCCAGCAGTGAAATAAACACCGGGGAGCTGTTTTTT

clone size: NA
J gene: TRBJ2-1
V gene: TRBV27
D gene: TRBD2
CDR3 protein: CASSLAGASPNEQFF
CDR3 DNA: TGTGCCAGCAGTTTAGCGGGAGCTTCCCCCAATGAGCAGTTCTTC

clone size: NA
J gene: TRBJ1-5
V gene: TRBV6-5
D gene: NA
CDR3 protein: CASRSTGFNQPQHF
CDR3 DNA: TGTGCCAGCAGGAGCACAGGATTCAATCAGCCCCAGCATTTT

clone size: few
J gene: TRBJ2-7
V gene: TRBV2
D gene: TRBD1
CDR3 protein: CASGTERSYEQYF
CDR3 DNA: TGTGCCAGCGGGACAGAAAGGTCCTACGAGCAGTACTTC

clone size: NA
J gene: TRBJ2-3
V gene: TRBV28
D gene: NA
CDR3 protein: CASSLRAHTDTQYF
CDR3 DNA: TGTGCCAGCAGTTTAAGGGCGCACACAGATACGCAGTATTTT

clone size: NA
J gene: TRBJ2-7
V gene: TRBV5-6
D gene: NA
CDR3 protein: CASSLERREQYF
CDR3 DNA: TGTGCCAGCAGCTTGGAGCGTCGGGAGCAGTACTTC

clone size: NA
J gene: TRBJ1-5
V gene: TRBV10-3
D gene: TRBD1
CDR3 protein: CAISESRAGGSGNQPQHF
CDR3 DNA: TGTGCCATCAGTGAGTCGCGGGCAGGGGGTTCCGGCAATCAGCCCCAGCATTTT

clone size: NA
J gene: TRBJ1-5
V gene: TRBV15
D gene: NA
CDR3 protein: CATSRDIGQGNQPQHF
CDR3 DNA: TGTGCCACCAGCAGAGATATCGGGCAGGGCAATCAGCCCCAGCATTTT

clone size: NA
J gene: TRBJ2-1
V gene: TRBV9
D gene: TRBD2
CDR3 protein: CASSGGRADSNEQFF
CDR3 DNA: TGTGCCAGCAGCGGTGGGAGGGCCGACTCCAATGAGCAGTTCTTC

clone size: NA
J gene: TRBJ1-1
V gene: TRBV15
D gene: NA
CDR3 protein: CATSREDRGTEAFF
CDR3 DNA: TGTGCCACCAGCAGAGAGGACAGAGGCACTGAAGCTTTCTTT

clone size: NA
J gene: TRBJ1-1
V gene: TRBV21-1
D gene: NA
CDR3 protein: CASGTGNTEAFF
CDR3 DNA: TGTGCCAGTGGGACGGGGAACACTGAAGCTTTCTTT

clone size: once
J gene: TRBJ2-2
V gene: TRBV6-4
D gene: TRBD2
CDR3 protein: CASSQLAGNTGELFF
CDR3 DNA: TGTGCCAGCAGTCAACTAGCGGGCAACACCGGGGAGCTGTTTTTT

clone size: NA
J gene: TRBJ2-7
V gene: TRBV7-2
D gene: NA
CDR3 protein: CASSLDRANYEQYF
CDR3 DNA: TGTGCCAGCAGCTTAGACAGGGCTAACTACGAGCAGTACTTC

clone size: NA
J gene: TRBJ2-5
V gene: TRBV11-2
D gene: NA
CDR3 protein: CASSSRGTQYF
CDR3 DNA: TGTGCCAGCAGCTCCCGGGGGACCCAGTACTTC

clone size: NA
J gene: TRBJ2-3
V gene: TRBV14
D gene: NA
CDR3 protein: CASSQEEYTQYF
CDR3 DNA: TGTGCCAGCAGCCAAGAAGAGTATACGCAGTATTTT

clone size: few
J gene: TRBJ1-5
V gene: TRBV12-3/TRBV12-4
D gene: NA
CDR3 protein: CASNRDGNQPQHF
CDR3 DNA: TGTGCCAGCAACCGGGACGGCAATCAGCCCCAGCATTTT

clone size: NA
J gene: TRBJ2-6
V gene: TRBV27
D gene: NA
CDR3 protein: CASSNAPSGANVLTF
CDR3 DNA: TGTGCCAGCAGCAACGCACCCTCTGGGGCCAACGTCCTGACTTTC

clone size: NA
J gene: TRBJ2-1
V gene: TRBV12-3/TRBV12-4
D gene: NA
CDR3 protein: CASSLGSYNEQFF
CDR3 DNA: TGTGCCAGCAGTTTAGGGTCCTACAATGAGCAGTTCTTC

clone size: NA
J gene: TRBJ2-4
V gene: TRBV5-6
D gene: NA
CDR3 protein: CASSLRGTKNIQYF
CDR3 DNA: TGTGCCAGCAGCCTGCGCGGGACCAAAAACATTCAGTACTTC

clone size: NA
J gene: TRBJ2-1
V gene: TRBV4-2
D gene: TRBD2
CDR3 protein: CASSQPPGLAGNEQFF
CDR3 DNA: TGTGCCAGCAGCCAACCTCCGGGACTAGCGGGAAATGAGCAGTTCTTC

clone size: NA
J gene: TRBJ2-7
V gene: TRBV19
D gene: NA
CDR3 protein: CASRQDGYEQYF
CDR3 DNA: TGTGCCAGTAGACAAGACGGCTACGAGCAGTACTTC

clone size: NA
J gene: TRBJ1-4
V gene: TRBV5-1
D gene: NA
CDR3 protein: CASSPGTDFNEKLFF
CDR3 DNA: TGCGCCAGCAGCCCTGGGACGGATTTTAATGAAAAACTGTTTTTT

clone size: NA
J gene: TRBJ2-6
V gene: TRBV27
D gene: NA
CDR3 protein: CASRGAGANVLTF
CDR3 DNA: TGTGCCAGCAGAGGGGCTGGGGCCAACGTCCTGACTTTC

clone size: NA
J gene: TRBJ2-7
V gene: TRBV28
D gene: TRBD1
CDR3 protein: CASSQTGTGFYEQYF
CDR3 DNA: TGTGCCAGCAGTCAAACCGGGACAGGGTTCTACGAGCAGTACTTC

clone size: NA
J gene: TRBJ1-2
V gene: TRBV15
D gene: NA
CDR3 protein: CATSRGERGYTF
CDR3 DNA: TGTGCCACCAGCAGAGGGGAGAGGGGCTACACCTTC